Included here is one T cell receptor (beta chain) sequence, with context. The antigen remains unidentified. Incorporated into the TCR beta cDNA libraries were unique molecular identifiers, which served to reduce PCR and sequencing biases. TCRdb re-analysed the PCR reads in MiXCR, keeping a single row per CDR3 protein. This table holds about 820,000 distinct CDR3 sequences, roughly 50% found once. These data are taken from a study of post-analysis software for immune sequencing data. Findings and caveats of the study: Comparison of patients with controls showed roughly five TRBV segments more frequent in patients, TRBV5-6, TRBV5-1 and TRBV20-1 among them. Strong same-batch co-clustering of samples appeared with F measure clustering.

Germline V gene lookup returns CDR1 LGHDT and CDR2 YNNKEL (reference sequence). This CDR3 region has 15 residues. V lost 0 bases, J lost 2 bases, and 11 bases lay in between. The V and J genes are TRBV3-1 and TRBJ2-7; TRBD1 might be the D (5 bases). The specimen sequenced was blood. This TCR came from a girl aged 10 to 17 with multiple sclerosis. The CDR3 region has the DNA TGTGCCAGCAGCCAAGATGTTACAGGAACCTACGAGCAGTACTTC. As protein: CASSQDVTGTYEQYF.